This record looks at one T cell receptor (beta chain) sequence and its context. This clonotype was counted many times. Its target antigen remains unknown. No quality values exist for individual bases; no much larger clone is one base distant. The sample belongs to a study of regulatory T cells in long-lasting Graves disease (dated by TCRdb to 2020 to 2023). For the wider study: In the newly diagnosed Graves' disease group, patients had been taking antithyroid drugs for less than 3 months. This study used TCR sequencing and RNA sequencing of peripheral blood to compare persistent Graves' disease patients against newly diagnosed Graves' disease patients. The study took place in China and was registered as a clinical trial. A total of around 35 samples underwent TCR sequencing, from roughly 13 patients with persistent Graves' disease and about 20 patients with newly diagnosed Graves' disease. Overall study outcomes, separate from this receptor: The authors noted that the small sample size was a limitation that may lower accuracy. Compared with newly diagnosed patients, persistent Graves' disease patients had lower TCR Shannon entropy and fewer highly expanded clones, which suggests clonal expansion. Because the primary lesion, thyroid tissue, could not be accessed, the study looked at peripheral blood alone. Sequencing and analysis were restricted to the TCR beta chain. A larger number of public clonotypes was shared among persistent patients (approximately 3,000) than among newly diagnosed patients (approximately 930).

The intended sense of this specimen's time point label: newly diagnosed GD, antithyroid drugs for less than 3 months. For both TCR sequencing and RNA sequencing, RNA was extracted from PBMCs in TRIzol. The diagnosis of Graves' disease followed American Thyroid Association guidelines. Patients were recruited from an endocrinology department in Xi'an, China. Each patient gave approximately 8.8 milliliters of peripheral blood, collected in an EDTA anticoagulant tube. Ficoll Paque Plus density gradient separation was used to isolate PBMCs, and no further T cell sorting was performed. RNA quality was checked with an Agilent 2100 Bioanalyzer and agarose gel, and concentration with a NanoDrop 2000. The library was made by multiplex PCR. The sequencer listed for this sample is Illumina HiSeq 4000. To build TCR beta libraries, CDR3 regions were amplified by Arm-PCR using iRepertoire HTBI primers. Before sequencing, the PCR products went through gel purification. The source study handled its data this way. A total of around 66 TRBV and some 15 TRBJ segments were identified across samples and were used for gene usage analysis of CDR3 amino acid clonotypes. COPE and FqMerger were used to merge filtered high-quality paired reads into contigs. BLAST was used to align contigs to the IMGT TRBV, TRBD and TRBJ reference genes, and CDR3 was defined following IMGT. Clonotypes above 0.1% frequency were classified as highly expanded clones. Shannon entropy served as the measure of repertoire diversity, while the Gini coefficient captured V-J evenness. Clonotypes shared by more than one individual were considered public. The public sequencing data were trimmed at Q25 with fastp and processed into clonotypes with MiXCR by TCRdb, which kept only in-frame beta chains. Identical CDR3 protein sequences are pooled into one entry, listed with their most common genes and DNA. It is TCRdb's table, rather than the study itself, that gives the V and J calls and clone size. Present in this sample are under 250,000 distinct CDR3 sequences, roughly 19% of which were seen just once. The ten largest clones add up to 12% of the sample.

This same sample was also taken into another study, of T cells in Graves' hyperthyroidism and ophthalmopathy. The second study also describes: Graves' hyperthyroidism was defined as stable when no progression to ophthalmopathy occurred over 18 months of follow-up. Hyperthyroidism patients were newly diagnosed, had a disease duration of under 2 months, and were aged 18 to 65 years. The study excluded patients with uncontrolled infections, other autoimmune diseases, pregnancy or lactation. Diagnoses were established on the basis of clinical symptoms, serum thyroxine and TRAb, thyroid ultrasound, and orbital computed tomography. For the first round of RT-PCR on the TCR CDR3, the HTBI primer set was used together with the Qiagen OneStep RT-PCR kit. Blood samples also contained most of the expanded thyroid clonotypes (frequency above 0.001), which suggests that blood repertoires may reflect thyroid immune responses. A 13 V-J signature model separated ophthalmopathy from stable hyperthyroidism, with 87.88% sensitivity and roughly 84% specificity in cross-validation and 80%/75% in testing. In validation, progression to ophthalmopathy was predicted by the model with nearly 71% sensitivity and 72% to 85% specificity, a median of approximately 7.1 months before onset. To identify TCR V-J signatures that set the groups apart, the researchers used a discovery cohort of more than 95 patients, made up of 40 to 45 with Graves' ophthalmopathy and about 60 with stable Graves' hyperthyroidism. Prospective prediction of ophthalmopathy was tested in an independent validation cohort consisting of 18 to 20 hyperthyroidism patients and approximately 16 patients who later progressed to ophthalmopathy. The roughly 94 discovery patients were randomly divided into training and test sets at a 7:3 ratio. Thyroid tissue and blood T-cell repertoires from six Graves' hyperthyroidism patients were also compared in the study. After blood sampling, hyperthyroidism patients were treated with methimazole at a starting dose of 30 mg daily, and ophthalmopathy patients were treated with high-dose intravenous methylprednisolone. The libraries were constructed in a second round of multiplex PCR and then size-selected and purified. Sequencing of the libraries was done on an Illumina HiSeq2000 using paired-end 100 bp reads. SOAPnuke was used to process the raw data, throwing out any read that contained adapters or uncalled bases, had a mean Phred below 15, or lacked an exact constant-primer or identifier match. High-quality paired reads were merged using COPE v1.2.5, and each unique nucleotide sequence was defined as a clonotype. Clonotypes were aligned to IMGT TRBV, TRBD and TRBJ reference segments using MiTCR v1.1. Only V-J combinations with frequency above 0.0001, covering 99% to 99.2% of repertoires, were analysed. The TCS score was defined as F50 (clonal expansion) divided by E x V (chaos), with BLOSUM62-based TCRdist calculated between CDR3 peptides within each V-J. Welch's t-statistics and random forest reduced roughly 540 V-J features to 13, which were used in a naive Bayes classifier (R e1071). No statistical method was used to set the sample size in advance, and investigators knew the group allocation. According to the paper, TCR Vbeta CDR3 sequencing was carried out on approximately 140 peripheral blood samples, which came from fewer than 50 ophthalmopathy, 70 to 80 hyperthyroidism and roughly 17 progressor patients.

The specimen comprised peripheral blood mononuclear cells (PBMCs), sampled at new diagnosis, from a patient treated with antithyroid drugs. The origin of this receptor is a woman under 40 with Graves disease. Donor details come from another sample of the same person, matched by shared clones.

The CDR3 amino acid sequence is: CASSLEAAYEQYF. DNA sequence: TGTGCCAGCAGCTTGGAGGCGGCCTACGAGCAGTACTTC. Here the chain combines TRBV5-5 and TRBJ2-7, with the D gene too uncertain to name. The CDR3 covers 13 residues, taking in both the cysteine and the phenylalanine. Left in the record is the CDR3 DNA by itself, 39 bases read in frame from the first base. V loses 0 bases of germline sequence and J loses 2 bases, and the interval between the two ends is 6 bases. CDR1 and CDR2, looked up from the germline V gene (reference sequence), are SGHKS and YYEKEE.